The sequence of this TCR beta chain was determined in a study of beta chain features in type 1 diabetes. Study-level background: In age, gender and cell yields, patients were similar to healthy donors. Overall study findings and caveats: Moderately but significantly shorter TCRB CDR3s were found in Type 1 diabetes patients in all four CD4+ subsets.

Investigators reverse transcribed all isolated RNA, so they sequenced expressed TCRB transcripts. Sequencing used immunoSEQ multiplex PCR; TCRdb keeps in-frame clones, though not all of them. The sample contains about 660,000 clones, 11% to 15% of which appear only once. Cells sorted by CD45RO/CCR7/CD25/CD127/CD95/CD27 comprised CD4+ naive, central memory, regulatory and stem cell-like memory cells. The germline V gene encodes CDR1 LGHNT and CDR2 FRNRAP. The ends were cut back, 6 bases at V and 11 bases at J, with 15 bases in the middle. The CDR3 covers 12 residues. For this clone: Its antigen is unidentified.

This chain connects TRBV12-5 to TRBJ2-3; a weak D match, TRBD2 (6 bases). The receptor's source is a man in his late teens or twenties with type 1 diabetes. Sequencing was done on a sample of naive CD4+ T cells from blood. The CDR3 spells CASGLYRDLQYF. The CDR3 region has the DNA TGTGCTAGTGGGCTTTACCGGGACTTGCAGTATTTT.